The clone carrying this TCR beta chain was detected a few times. The antigen remains unidentified. Broader study findings: Whole repertoires were not studied in the larger cohort, only one V-J beta rearrangement. Greatest tumor Treg TCR overlap was with tumor naive CD4+ cells. Tumor memory CD4+ T cell TCR gene usage clustered with blood and lymph node memory CD4+ cells and lymph node naive CD4+ cells.

Semi-nested PCR with Nested Universal Primer A followed constant-region reverse priming of full-length variable regions. TCRdb passed the 5' RACE reads through MiXCR, listing each CDR3 protein once. Of about 64,000 distinct CDR3 sequences in the sample, about 20% were seen once. In germline, CDR1 is SGHTA, CDR2 FQGTGA. The CDR3 covers 14 residues. V gave up 5 bases and J gave up 6 bases, with 14 bases separating them. The clonotype was recovered from a female donor with breast cancer. The V gene is TRBV7-3, the J gene TRBJ2-1; D remains unclear. Sequencing was carried out using memory CD4+ T cells sorted from a lymph node. This sample's subset: memory CD4+ T cells, CD4+CD45RO+CD25-. CDR3 protein: CASSPTRQSNEQFF. CDR3 nucleotide sequence: TGTGCCAGCAGCCCTACCCGACAATCCAATGAGCAGTTCTTC.